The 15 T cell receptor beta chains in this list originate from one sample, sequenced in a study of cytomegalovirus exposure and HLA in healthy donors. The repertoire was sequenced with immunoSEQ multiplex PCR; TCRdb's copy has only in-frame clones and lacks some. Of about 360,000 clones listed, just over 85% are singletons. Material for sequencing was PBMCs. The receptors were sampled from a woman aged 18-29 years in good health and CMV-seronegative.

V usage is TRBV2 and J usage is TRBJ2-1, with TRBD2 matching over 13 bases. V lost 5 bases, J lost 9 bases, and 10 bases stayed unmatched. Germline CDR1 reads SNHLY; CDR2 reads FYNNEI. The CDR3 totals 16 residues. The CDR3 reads CASSMTSGGHGTEQFF. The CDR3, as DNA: TGTGCCAGCAGTATGACTAGCGGGGGGCATGGCACTGAGCAGTTCTTC. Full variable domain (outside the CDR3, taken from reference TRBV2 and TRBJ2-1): EPEVTQTPSHQVTQMGQEVILRCVPISNHLYFYWYRQILGQKVEFLVSFYNNEISEKSEIFDDQFSVERPDGSNFTLKIRSTKLEDSAMYFCASSMTSGGHGTEQFFGPGTRLTVL.

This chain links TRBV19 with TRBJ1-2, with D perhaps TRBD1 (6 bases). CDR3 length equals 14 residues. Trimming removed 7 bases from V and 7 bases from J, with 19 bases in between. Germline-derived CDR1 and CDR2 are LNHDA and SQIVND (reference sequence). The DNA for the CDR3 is TGTGCCAGTACCCCAGGGGCCCCGCGACCTGGCTACACCTTC. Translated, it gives CASTPGAPRPGYTF.

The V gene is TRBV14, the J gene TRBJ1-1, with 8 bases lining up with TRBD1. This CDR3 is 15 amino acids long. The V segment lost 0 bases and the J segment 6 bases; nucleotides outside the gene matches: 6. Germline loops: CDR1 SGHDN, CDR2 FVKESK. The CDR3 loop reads CASSQEKQGGAEAFF. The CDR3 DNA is TGTGCCAGCAGCCAAGAAAAACAGGGGGGAGCTGAAGCTTTCTTT.

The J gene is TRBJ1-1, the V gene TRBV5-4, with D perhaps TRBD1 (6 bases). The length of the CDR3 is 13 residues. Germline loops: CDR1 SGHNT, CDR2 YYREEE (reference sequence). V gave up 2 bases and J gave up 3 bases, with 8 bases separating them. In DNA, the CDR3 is TGTGCCAGCAGCTTCCCAGGGGACACTGAAGCTTTCTTT. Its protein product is CASSFPGDTEAFF.

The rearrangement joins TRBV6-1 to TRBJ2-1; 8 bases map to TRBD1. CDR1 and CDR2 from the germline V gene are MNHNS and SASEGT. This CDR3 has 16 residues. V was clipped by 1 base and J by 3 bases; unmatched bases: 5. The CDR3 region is CASSEVSTGGYNEQFF. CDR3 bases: TGTGCCAGCAGTGAAGTTAGTACAGGGGGCTACAATGAGCAGTTCTTC.

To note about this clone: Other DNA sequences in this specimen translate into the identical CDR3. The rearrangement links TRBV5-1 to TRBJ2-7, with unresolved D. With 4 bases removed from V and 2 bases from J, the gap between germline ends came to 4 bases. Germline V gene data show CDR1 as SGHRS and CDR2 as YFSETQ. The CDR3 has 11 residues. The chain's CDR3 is CASSLAYEQYF. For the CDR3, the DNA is TGCGCCAGCAGCCTAGCCTACGAGCAGTACTTC. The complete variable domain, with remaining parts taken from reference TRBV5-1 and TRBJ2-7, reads KAGVTQTPRYLIKTRGQQVTLSCSPISGHRSVSWYQQTPGQGLQFLFEYFSETQRNKGNFPGRFSGRQFSNSRSEMNVSTLELGDSALYLCASSLAYEQYFGPGTRLTVT.

The CDR3 protein is CASSQKGIRANYEQYF. The CDR3 DNA follows: TGTGCCAGCAGCCAGAAGGGTATCAGGGCGAACTACGAGCAGTACTTC. The chain carries TRBV4-2 and TRBJ2-7; tentative D call: TRBD1 (5 bases). The CDR3 is 16 residues long. Germline CDR1 is LGHNA and CDR2 is YNFKEQ. V dropped 3 bases and J dropped 3 bases, with 18 bases sitting between them.

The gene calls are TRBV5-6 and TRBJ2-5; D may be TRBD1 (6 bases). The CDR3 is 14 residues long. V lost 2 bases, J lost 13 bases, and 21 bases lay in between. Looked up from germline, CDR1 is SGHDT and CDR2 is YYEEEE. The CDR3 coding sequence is TGTGCCAGCAGCTTTAGGGGGTCCTCGATTATTGGGTACTTC. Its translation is CASSFRGSSIIGYF.

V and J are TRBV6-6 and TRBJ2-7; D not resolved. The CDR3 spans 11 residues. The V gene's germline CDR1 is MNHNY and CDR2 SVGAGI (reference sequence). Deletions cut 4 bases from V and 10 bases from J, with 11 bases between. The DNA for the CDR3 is TGTGCCAGCAGTTTGGCTGGCCAACAGTACTTC. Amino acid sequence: CASSLAGQQYF.

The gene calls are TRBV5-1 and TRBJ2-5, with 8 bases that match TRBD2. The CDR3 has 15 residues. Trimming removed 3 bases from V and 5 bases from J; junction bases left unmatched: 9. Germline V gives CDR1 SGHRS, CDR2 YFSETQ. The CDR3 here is CASSSQAGGIETQYF. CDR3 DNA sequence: TGCGCCAGCAGCTCCCAGGCGGGGGGCATTGAGACCCAGTACTTC.

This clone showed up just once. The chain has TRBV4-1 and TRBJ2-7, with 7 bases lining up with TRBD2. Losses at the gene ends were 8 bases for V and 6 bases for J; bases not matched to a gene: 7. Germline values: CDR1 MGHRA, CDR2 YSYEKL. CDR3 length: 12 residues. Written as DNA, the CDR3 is TGCGCCAGCGGTAACGTAGCGGGCGAGCAGTACTTC. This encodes CASGNVAGEQYF.

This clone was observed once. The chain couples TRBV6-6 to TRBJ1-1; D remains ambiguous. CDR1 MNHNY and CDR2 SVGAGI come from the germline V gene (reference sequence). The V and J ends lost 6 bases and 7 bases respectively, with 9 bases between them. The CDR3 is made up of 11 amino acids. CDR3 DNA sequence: TGTGCCAGCAGAGCAACCTTTGAAGCTTTCTTT. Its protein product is CASRATFEAFF.

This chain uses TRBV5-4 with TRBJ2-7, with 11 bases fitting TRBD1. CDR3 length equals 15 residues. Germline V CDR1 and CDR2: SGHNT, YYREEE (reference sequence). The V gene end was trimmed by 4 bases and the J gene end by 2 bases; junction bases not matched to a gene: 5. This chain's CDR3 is CASSPGQGATYEQYF. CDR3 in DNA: TGTGCCAGCAGCCCAGGACAGGGGGCCACCTACGAGCAGTACTTC.

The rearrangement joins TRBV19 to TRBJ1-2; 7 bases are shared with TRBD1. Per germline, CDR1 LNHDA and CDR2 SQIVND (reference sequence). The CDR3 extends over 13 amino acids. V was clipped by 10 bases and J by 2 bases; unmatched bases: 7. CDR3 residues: CATSGQLNYGYTF. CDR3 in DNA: TGTGCCACCTCGGGACAGCTCAACTATGGCTACACCTTC.

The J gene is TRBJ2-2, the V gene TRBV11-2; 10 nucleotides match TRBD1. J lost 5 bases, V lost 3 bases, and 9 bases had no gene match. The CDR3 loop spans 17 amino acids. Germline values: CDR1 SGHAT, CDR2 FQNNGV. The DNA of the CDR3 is TGTGCCAGCAGCTTGGATGCTGGGACAGGGGAAACCGGGGAGCTGTTTTTT. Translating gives CASSLDAGTGETGELFF.